Below, one TCR beta chain is given with its context. J gave up 8 bases and V 12 bases, and 15 bases lay outside the gene matches. The CDR3 runs to 15 residues. Germline V CDR1 and CDR2: KGHDR, SFDVKD. In the study's own analysis: Nucleated cell counts were estimated from reference gene primer amplification. Here immunoSEQ multiplex PCR was the method, and the copy in TCRdb shows in-frame clones only, minus some. V and J calls and clone size are those listed in that table; D and trimming were worked out from the DNA. Of around 80,000 clones in the sample, about 82% were seen once. This specimen comes from a study of blood T cell repertoires in COVID-19. Study at large: Both acute and convalescent COVID-19 samples were obtained from the United States, Italy and Spain. Sources were T cells, B-cell-depleted T cells, or PBMCs; the material itself was cDNA or gDNA.

This clonotype was obtained from a woman older than 75 with active or convalescent COVID-19. The sequenced material came from peripheral blood. The V call is TRBV24-1, the J call TRBJ1-6; TRBD1 agrees at 7 bases. CDR3 residues: CASRARGAGDSPLHF. The CDR3 region has the DNA TGTGCCTCTCGCGCCAGGGGGGCAGGCGATTCACCCCTCCACTTT.